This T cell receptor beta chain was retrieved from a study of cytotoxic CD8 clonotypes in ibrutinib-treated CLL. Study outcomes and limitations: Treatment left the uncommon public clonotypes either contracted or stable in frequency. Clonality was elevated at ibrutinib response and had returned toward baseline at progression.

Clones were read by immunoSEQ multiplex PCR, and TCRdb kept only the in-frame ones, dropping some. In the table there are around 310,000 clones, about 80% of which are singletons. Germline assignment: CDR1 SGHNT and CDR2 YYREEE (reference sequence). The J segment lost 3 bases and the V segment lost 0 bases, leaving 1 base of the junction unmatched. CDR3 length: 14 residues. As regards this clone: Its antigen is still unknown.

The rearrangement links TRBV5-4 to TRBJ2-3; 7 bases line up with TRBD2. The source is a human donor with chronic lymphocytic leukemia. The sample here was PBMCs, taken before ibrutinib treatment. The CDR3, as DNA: TGTGCCAGCAGCTTGGAGCGGGGAACAGATACGCAGTATTTT. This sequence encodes CASSLERGTDTQYF.